Listed here are 12 T cell receptor beta chains from one sample, sequenced in a study of T cells in localized non-small cell lung cancer (dated by TCRdb to the early 2020s). Receptors were amplified or captured by the immunoSEQ multiplex PCR assay. TCRdb obtained this table from immuneACCESS and retained in-frame rearrangements with V and J assigned. These tables miss some clones; where compared with another copy, unresolved V genes account for less than half of the shortfall, and the remainder is unexplained. This sample is represented by 1,500 or so clones; 25% to 35% of them were singletons. The ten largest clones capture around 20% of the sample. The starting material was normal lung tissue next to the tumor, obtained before any cancer treatment. These receptors were collected from a man between 40 and 69 years old with stage II squamous cell lung carcinoma.

This clone is labeled medium-sized. The rearrangement uses TRBV11-3 and TRBJ2-5; TRBD2 agrees at 7 bases. V lost 2 bases, J lost 3 bases, and 18 bases stayed unmatched. The germline gives CDR1 SGHNT, CDR2 YENEEA. CDR3 length: 19 residues. CDR3 DNA sequence: TGTGCCAGCAGCTTACGTCCCTCCCCTCGAGCGGGGAAGGAAGAGACCCAGTACTTC. It yields the protein CASSLRPSPRAGKEETQYF.

The chain couples TRBV6-8 to TRBJ1-1, with 8 bases identical to TRBD1. The CDR3 runs to 14 residues. Germline assignment: CDR1 MNHGY and CDR2 SAAAGT. The V and J ends lost 6 bases and 5 bases, in that order; junction bases with no gene match: 8. CDR3 amino acids: CASRPSRGLTEAFF. CDR3 nucleotide sequence: TGTGCCAGCAGACCCAGCAGGGGGCTTACTGAAGCTTTCTTT.

The chain is built from TRBV1 and TRBJ1-2. TRBV1 counts as a pseudogene. The CDR3 is made up of 13 amino acids. DNA of the CDR3: TGCGCCAGCAGCCAAGAACGCACCTATGGCTACACCTTC. It specifies CASSQERTYGYTF.

V gene TRBV6-8 combines with J gene TRBJ2-3; TRBD2 matches at 7 bases. The J segment lost 2 bases and the V segment lost 5 bases, leaving 7 bases of the junction unmatched. This CDR3 is 15 amino acids long. Germline V gene data show CDR1 as MNHGY and CDR2 as SAAAGT. The chain's CDR3 is CASSDEAGTTDTQYF. CDR3 sequence (DNA): TGTGCCAGCAGTGACGAAGCGGGAACCACAGATACGCAGTATTTT.

The chain is built from TRBV30 and TRBJ2-2, with TRBD2 matching over 8 bases. In germline, CDR1 is GTSNPN, CDR2 SVGIG (reference sequence). With 2 bases clipped from V and 1 base from J, the junction kept 6 bases outside the gene matches. The CDR3 runs to 16 residues. CDR3 amino acids: CAWSRTSGLNTGELFF. The CDR3 DNA is TGTGCCTGGAGTCGAACTAGCGGTCTGAACACCGGGGAGCTGTTTTTT.

This clone was counted between two and nine times. The CDR3 coding sequence is TGTGCCAGTAGTATGGGACAGGGAGCGCCTAATGAAAAACTGTTTTTT. Its protein is CASSMGQGAPNEKLFF. The chain is built from TRBV19 and TRBJ1-4; 9 nucleotides match TRBD1. CDR3 length: 16 amino acids. Germline CDR1 and CDR2: LNHDA and SQIVND (reference sequence). Unmatched junction bases numbered 5, after V lost 3 bases and J lost 3 bases.

This clone is medium-sized within its sample. The genes are TRBV12-5 and TRBJ1-5, with TRBD1 matching 9 bases. CDR3 length equals 14 residues. Germline loops: CDR1 LGHNT, CDR2 FRNRAP. This chain's CDR3 is CASRRGQGFQPQHF. The DNA for the CDR3 is TGTGCCAGCCGGCGGGGACAGGGCTTTCAGCCCCAGCATTTT.

By share, this clone ranks as hyperexpanded. The chain recombines TRBV6-8 with TRBJ1-2; D might be TRBD1 (6 bases). Trimming pared 2 bases from V and 8 bases from J, leaving 15 bases between. CDR1 MNHGY and CDR2 SAAAGT come from the germline V gene. The CDR3 length is 14 residues. CDR3 protein: CASSYGQGNVGYTF. CDR3 in DNA: TGTGCCAGCAGTTACGGGCAGGGGAATGTAGGCTACACCTTC.

A note on this clone: The same CDR3 is also encoded by other DNA sequences in this sample. V and J are TRBV5-1 and TRBJ1-1, with D unclear. Deletions cut 0 bases from V and 0 bases from J, with 6 bases between. CDR1 is SGHRS and CDR2 is YFSETQ in the germline V gene. There are 14 residues in the CDR3. The CDR3 DNA is TGCGCCAGCAGCTTGGACGGGATGAACACTGAAGCTTTCTTT. Translated, it gives CASSLDGMNTEAFF.

This clone has only a few counts. The chain uses TRBV11-3 and TRBJ2-1; D gene ambiguous. The CDR3 is 14 residues long. Looked up from germline, CDR1 is SGHNT and CDR2 is YENEEA. Trimming took off 4 bases at V and 5 bases at J, with 12 bases between the two ends. The CDR3 spells CASSWTAKHNEQFF. The CDR3 nucleotides read TGTGCCAGCAGCTGGACCGCGAAACACAATGAGCAGTTCTTC.

This chain connects TRBV19 to TRBJ2-2; the match to TRBD1 covers 10 bases. This CDR3 is 16 amino acids long. The junction had 7 bases not matched to a gene; V was cut back by 5 bases and J by 4 bases. Germline CDR1 LNHDA, CDR2 SQIVND (reference sequence). The CDR3 bases are TGTGCCAGTAGTGTACGGACAGGGGGTATCACCGGGGAGCTGTTTTTT. This gives the protein CASSVRTGGITGELFF.

The V and J genes are TRBV18 and TRBJ2-3; no firm D call. CDR3 size: 16 residues. V lost 0 bases and J 6 bases, leaving 16 bases between the germline ends. Germline values: CDR1 KGHSH, CDR2 LQKENI. This CDR3 reads CASSPPGLRHQDTQYF. The DNA for the CDR3 is TGTGCCAGCTCACCACCGGGCCTCAGGCACCAGGATACGCAGTATTTT. Using reference TRBV18 and TRBJ2-3 for the parts outside the CDR3, the full variable domain is NAGVMQNPRHLVRRRGQEARLRCSPMKGHSHVYWYRQLPEEGLKFMVYLQKENIIDESGMPKERFSAEFPKEGPSILRIQQVVRGDSAAYFCASSPPGLRHQDTQYFGPGTRLTVL.